This TCR beta chain was recorded in a study of T cell responses to AZD1222 COVID-19 vaccine. Trimming took 4 bases from V and 1 from J, leaving 7 bases between them. This CDR3 has 14 residues. Per the germline V gene, CDR1 is WSHSY and CDR2 is SAAADI. Measured with immunoSEQ multiplex PCR; TCRdb has only the in-frame clones, and not every one. The data contain 150,000 to 250,000 clones, about 94% of them singletons. This TCR was sampled from an adult who received the AZD1222 COVID-19 vaccine. Sequenced here: peripheral blood, sampled 28 days after the second AZD1222 dose. V and J are TRBV10-2 and TRBJ2-2; TRBD1 might be the D (5 bases). The CDR3 DNA reads as TGCGCCAGCAGTGCCGACAGGAACACCGGGGAGCTGTTTTTT. Its translation: CASSADRNTGELFF.